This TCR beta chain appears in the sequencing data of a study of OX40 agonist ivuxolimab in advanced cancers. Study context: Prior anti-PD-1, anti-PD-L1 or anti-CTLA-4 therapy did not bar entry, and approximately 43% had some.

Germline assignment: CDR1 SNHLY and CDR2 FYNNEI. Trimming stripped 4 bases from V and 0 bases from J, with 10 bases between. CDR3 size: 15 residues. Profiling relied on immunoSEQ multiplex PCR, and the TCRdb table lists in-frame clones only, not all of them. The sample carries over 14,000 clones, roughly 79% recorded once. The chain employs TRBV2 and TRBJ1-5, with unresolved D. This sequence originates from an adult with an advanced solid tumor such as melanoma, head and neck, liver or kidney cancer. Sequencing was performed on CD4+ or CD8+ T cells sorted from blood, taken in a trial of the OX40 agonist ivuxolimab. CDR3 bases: TGTGCCAGCAGTGGTGGGGATTATAGCAATCAGCCCCAGCATTTT. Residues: CASSGGDYSNQPQHF.